Presented here are 3 T cell receptor beta chains from one specimen sequenced in a study of blood T cell repertoires in COVID-19. Produced via immunoSEQ multiplex PCR; TCRdb's table is partial and in-frame only. Counted here are about 140,000 clones, about 85% occurring once; the ten biggest clones make up more than 1.5%. Sequencing was done on a sample of peripheral blood. These receptors were obtained from a human donor in a cohort sampled during active COVID-19.

This clone was observed many times. The J gene is TRBJ1-2, the V gene TRBV30; D unresolved. Trimming cost V 0 bases and J 7 bases, with 12 bases left between them. Germline V gives CDR1 GTSNPN, CDR2 SVGIG (reference sequence). The CDR3 extends over 13 amino acids. The CDR3 nucleotides are TGTGCCTGGAGTGTACTTTCCCGGGGTGGCTACACCTTC. Amino acid sequence: CAWSVLSRGGYTF.

This chain joins TRBV6-5 and TRBJ1-2, with D possibly TRBD1 on 5 matching bases. The CDR3 covers 14 residues. Germline CDR1 MNHEY, CDR2 SVGAGI. V shed 7 bases and J shed 7 bases, with 19 bases lying between them. In DNA, the CDR3 is TGTGCCAGCATCCCCTCGGCGGGGCTTCGTGGCTACACCTTC. This gives the protein CASIPSAGLRGYTF.

On this clone: Different DNA sequences within this sample yield the same CDR3. The rearrangement links TRBV27 to TRBJ1-6, with no clear D. Germline CDR1 reads MNHEY; CDR2 reads SMNVEV (reference sequence). The CDR3 is 13 residues long. Trimming pared 8 bases from V and 4 bases from J, leaving 9 bases between. The DNA for the CDR3 is TGTGCCAGCTCCCCCGGGTATAATTCACCCCTCCACTTT. Protein sequence: CASSPGYNSPLHF.